This T cell receptor beta chain was profiled in a study of radiation and T cells in renal cell carcinoma. The method was immunoSEQ multiplex PCR; TCRdb's version includes in-frame clones alone and lacks a portion of them. The table lists over 60,000 clones, approximately 87% of them singletons. The CDR3 runs 13 residues. CDR1 is MNHEY and CDR2 is SMNVEV in the germline V gene (reference sequence). V gave up 0 bases and J gave up 1 base, with 3 bases separating them. Time point described: blood 4 weeks post-SBRT, at nephrectomy. The treatment: 15 Gy SBRT to primary tumor, nephrectomy 4 weeks later. The tumor was a clear cell renal cell carcinoma.

The sequence derives from an older woman with renal cell carcinoma. The specimen was blood, collected from a patient whose treatment included radiotherapy and nephrectomy. The genes are TRBV27 and TRBJ1-1, with no clear D. The CDR3 DNA reads as TGTGCCAGCAGTTTATCCCGGAACACTGAAGCTTTCTTT. Protein product: CASSLSRNTEAFF.